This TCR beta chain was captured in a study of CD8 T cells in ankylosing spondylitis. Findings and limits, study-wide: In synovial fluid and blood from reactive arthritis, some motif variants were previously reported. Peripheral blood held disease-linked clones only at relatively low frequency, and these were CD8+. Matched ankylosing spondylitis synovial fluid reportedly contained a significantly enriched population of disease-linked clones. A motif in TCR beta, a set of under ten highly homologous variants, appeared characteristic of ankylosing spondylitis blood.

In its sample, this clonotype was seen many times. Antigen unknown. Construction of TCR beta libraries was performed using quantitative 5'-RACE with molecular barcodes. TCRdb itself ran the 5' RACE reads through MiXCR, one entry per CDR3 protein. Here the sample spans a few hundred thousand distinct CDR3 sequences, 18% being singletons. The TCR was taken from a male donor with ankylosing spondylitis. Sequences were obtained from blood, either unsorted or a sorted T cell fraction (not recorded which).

In DNA, the CDR3 is TGCGCCAGCAGCTACTACAGGGCCACCGGGGAGCTGTTTTTT. It is translated as CASSYYRATGELFF. The chain couples TRBV5-1 to TRBJ2-2; possible D gene TRBD1, 6 bases. The germline V and J ends were trimmed by 3 bases and 4 bases, with 10 bases remaining between them. This CDR3 has 14 amino acids. Looked up from germline, CDR1 is SGHRS and CDR2 is YFSETQ.